The entry below describes one T cell receptor beta chain. This clone appeared once. Its antigen is unknown. Qualities for individual bases were not recorded, and no much larger clone is one base off. Reading the germline V gene gives CDR1 KGHDR and CDR2 SFDVKD. The CDR3, cysteine through phenylalanine, is 15 amino acids long. CDR3 DNA only is kept here, 45 bases in frame from base 1. V loses 3 bases, J loses 3 bases, and the germline ends lie 11 bases apart. This record belongs to a study of blood T cell repertoires in COVID-19 (dated by TCRdb to 2019 to 2021). General notes on the study: Samples from collaborators originated in the United States, Italy and Spain and spanned both the acute and convalescent phases of COVID-19. The material from the prospective study consisted of cDNA or gDNA derived from T cells, B-cell-depleted T cells, or PBMCs. Subjects who had been exposed to COVID-19, were actively infected with it, or had recovered from it provided the deeply sampled blood TCRbeta repertoires that made up the dataset. The repertoires were made available in a free public database intended to serve as a resource for research on the immune response to SARS-CoV-2. Samples came from the ongoing ImmuneRACE study (first 160 participants) plus 1,254 subjects from 6 global collaborators. Nearly every sample came with metadata listing a de-identified subject ID, COVID-19 status, age in years and sex. Where available, HLA class I and class II types were obtained from metadata supplied by the sample provider rather than from assay-based typing. Paper-wide results and their limitations: The amount of clinical and demographic metadata varied by source and participant and was provided uncurated.

In the prospective study, participants were roughly 18 to 90 years old, resided in 24 geographic areas of the United States, and were enrolled through a virtual design. In the prospective study, participants were assigned to cohorts based on the clinical history participants reported in a screening survey and a study questionnaire. For ImmuneRACE Cohort 3, a participant was defined as recovered based on two consecutive negative NP/OP PCR tests, clearance by a healthcare professional, or resolution of symptoms. Mobile phlebotomists in the prospective study collected whole blood, serum and a nasopharyngeal or oropharyngeal swab from every participant. Additional blood draws and questionnaires over an approximately two-month period could optionally be provided by prospective study participants. Before DNA extraction, prospective study blood samples were shipped either frozen or at room temperature.

TCRbeta CDR3 regions were amplified from genomic DNA by means of the immunoSEQ Assay, a bias-controlled multiplex PCR. Per the source publication's procedure: Within the assay, amplification of reference gene primers was used to estimate how many nucleated cells each sample contained. To quantify the absolute abundance of each unique TCRbeta CDR3 rearrangement, sequence reads were collapsed and filtered. For each sample, productive Simpson clonality was calculated as the square root of Simpson's diversity index across productive rearrangements. The immuneACCESS repertoire file appears here via TCRdb, limited to in-frame rearrangements. These files lack a portion of the clones; in checked studies, under half of the deficit traces to unresolved V genes, and the cause of the others is not known. V and J calls and clone size come straight from that table; D and trimming were deduced from the DNA. The sample table holds 200,000 to 250,000 clones, of which over 75% were seen once. 7.5% to 10% of the sample is held by the ten biggest clonotypes.

Sequencing was done on a sample of PBMCs or T cells enriched from blood (not recorded which). Recombination connected TRBV24-1 to TRBJ2-1; TRBD1 is a weak D gene call, 5 bases matching. This TCR was sampled from a man aged 40-49 years who had recovered from COVID-19. The nucleotides read TGTGCCACCAGTGATCCGACGACAGTCTACAATGAGCAGTTCTTC. Its protein is CATSDPTTVYNEQFF.